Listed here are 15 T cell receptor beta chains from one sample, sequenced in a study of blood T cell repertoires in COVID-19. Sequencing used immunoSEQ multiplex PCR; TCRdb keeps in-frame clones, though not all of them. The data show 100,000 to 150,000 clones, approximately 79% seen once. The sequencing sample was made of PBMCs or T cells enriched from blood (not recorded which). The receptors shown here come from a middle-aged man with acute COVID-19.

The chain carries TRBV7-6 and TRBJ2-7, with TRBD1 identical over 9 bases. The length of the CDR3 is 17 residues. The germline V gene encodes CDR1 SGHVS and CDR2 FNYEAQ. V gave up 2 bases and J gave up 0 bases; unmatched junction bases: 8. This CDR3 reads CASSLTGGGANSYEQYF. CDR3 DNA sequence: TGTGCCAGCAGCTTAACAGGGGGCGGGGCGAACTCCTACGAGCAGTACTTC.

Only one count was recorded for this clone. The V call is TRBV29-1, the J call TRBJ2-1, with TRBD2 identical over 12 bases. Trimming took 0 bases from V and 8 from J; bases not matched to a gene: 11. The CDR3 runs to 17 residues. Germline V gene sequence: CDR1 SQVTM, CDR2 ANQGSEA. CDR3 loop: CSVEDWSSGRAGDEQFF. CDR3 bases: TGCAGCGTTGAAGATTGGTCTAGCGGGAGGGCAGGAGATGAGCAGTTCTTC.

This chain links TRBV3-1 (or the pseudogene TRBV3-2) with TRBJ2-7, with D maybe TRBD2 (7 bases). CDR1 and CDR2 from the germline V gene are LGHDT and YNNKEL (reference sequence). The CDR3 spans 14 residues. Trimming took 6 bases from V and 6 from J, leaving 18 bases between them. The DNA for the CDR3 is TGTGCCAGCAGACGGGCGGGAGAGACAGGCGAGCAGTACTTC. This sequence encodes CASRRAGETGEQYF.

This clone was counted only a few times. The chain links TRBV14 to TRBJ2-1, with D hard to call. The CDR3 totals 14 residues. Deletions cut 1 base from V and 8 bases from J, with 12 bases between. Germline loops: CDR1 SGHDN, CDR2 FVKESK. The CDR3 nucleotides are TGTGCCAGCAGCCAAGCTTTACCTGGAGATGAGCAGTTCTTC. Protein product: CASSQALPGDEQFF.

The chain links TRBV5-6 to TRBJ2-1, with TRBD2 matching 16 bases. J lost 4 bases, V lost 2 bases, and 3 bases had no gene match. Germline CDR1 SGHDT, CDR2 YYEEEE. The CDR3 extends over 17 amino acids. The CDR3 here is CASSFGTSGGVYNEQFF. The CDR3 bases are TGTGCCAGCAGCTTTGGGACTAGCGGGGGGGTATACAATGAGCAGTTCTTC. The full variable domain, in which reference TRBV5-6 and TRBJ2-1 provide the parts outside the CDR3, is DAGVTQSPTHLIKTRGQQVTLRCSPKSGHDTVSWYQQALGQGPQFIFQYYEEEERQRGNFPDRFSGHQFPNYSSELNVNALLLGDSALYLCASSFGTSGGVYNEQFFGPGTRLTVL.

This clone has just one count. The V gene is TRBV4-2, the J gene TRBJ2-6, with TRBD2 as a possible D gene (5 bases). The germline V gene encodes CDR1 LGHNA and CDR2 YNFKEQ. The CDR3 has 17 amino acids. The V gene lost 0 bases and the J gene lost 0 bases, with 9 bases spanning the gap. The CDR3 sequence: CASSQDSVASGANVLTF. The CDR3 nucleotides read TGTGCCAGCAGCCAAGATAGCGTTGCCTCTGGGGCCAACGTCCTGACTTTC.

The chain's CDR3 is CASSQTNYGYTF. In DNA form, the CDR3 reads TGTGCCAGCAGCCAAACTAACTATGGCTACACCTTC. This sequence joins TRBV9 and TRBJ1-2; D unclear. The CDR3 length is 12 residues. Per the germline V gene, CDR1 is SGDLS and CDR2 is YYNGEE. V gave up 4 bases and J gave up 0 bases, with 4 bases separating them.

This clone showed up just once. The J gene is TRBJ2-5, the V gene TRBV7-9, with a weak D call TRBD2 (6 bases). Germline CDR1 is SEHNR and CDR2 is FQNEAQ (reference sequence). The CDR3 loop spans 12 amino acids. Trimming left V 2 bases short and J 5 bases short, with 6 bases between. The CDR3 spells CASSLSGETQYF. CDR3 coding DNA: TGTGCCAGCAGCTTAAGCGGGGAGACCCAGTACTTC. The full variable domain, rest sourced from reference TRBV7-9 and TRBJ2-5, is DTGVSQNPRHKITKRGQNVTFRCDPISEHNRLYWYRQTLGQGPEFLTYFQNEAQLEKSRLLSDRFSAERPKGSFSTLEIQRTEQGDSAMYLCASSLSGETQYFGPGTRLLVL.

CDR3 nucleotide sequence: TGTGCCAGCAGTTCCCGGACTAGCGGTTCCTACGAGCAGTACTTC. It yields the protein CASSSRTSGSYEQYF. This chain connects TRBV6-5 to TRBJ2-7, with 10 positions matching TRBD2. The germline V gene encodes CDR1 MNHEY and CDR2 SVGAGI. The V and J ends lost 4 bases and 1 base, in that order; junction bases with no gene match: 4. The CDR3 runs 15 residues.

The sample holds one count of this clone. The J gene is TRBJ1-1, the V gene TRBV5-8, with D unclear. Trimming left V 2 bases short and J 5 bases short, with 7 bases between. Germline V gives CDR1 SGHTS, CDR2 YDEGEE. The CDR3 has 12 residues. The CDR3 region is CASSFYRTEAFF. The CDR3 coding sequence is TGTGCCAGCAGCTTTTATCGGACTGAAGCTTTCTTT.

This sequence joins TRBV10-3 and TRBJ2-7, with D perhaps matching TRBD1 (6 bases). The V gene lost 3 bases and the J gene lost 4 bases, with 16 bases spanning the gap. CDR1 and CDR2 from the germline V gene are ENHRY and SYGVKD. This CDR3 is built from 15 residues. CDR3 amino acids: CAISDEGHGVYEQYF. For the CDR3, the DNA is TGTGCCATCAGTGATGAGGGACACGGAGTTTACGAGCAGTACTTC.

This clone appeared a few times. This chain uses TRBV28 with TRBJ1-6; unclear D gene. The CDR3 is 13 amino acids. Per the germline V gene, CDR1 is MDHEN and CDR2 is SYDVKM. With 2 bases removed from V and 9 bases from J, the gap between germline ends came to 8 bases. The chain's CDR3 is CASSLAEASPLHF. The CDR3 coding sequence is TGTGCCAGCAGTTTAGCAGAGGCTTCACCCCTCCACTTT.

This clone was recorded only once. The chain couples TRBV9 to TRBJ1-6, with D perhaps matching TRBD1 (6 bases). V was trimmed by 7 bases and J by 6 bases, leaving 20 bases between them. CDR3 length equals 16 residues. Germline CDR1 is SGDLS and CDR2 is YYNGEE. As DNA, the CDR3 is TGTGCCAGCGGCAAGGGGGGGGCTAATAGTAATTCACCCCTCCACTTT. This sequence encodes CASGKGGANSNSPLHF.

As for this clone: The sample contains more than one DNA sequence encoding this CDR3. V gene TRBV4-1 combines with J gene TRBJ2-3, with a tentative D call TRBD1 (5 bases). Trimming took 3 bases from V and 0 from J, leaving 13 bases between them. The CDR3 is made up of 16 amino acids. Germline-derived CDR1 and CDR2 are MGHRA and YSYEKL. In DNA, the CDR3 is TGCGCCAGCAGCCAGGAGTGGACACCTAGCACAGATACGCAGTATTTT. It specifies CASSQEWTPSTDTQYF.

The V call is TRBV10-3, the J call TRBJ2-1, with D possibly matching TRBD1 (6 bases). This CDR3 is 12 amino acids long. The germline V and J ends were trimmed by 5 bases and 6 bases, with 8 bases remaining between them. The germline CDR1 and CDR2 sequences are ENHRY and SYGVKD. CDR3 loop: CAISPQGNEQFF. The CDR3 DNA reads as TGTGCCATCAGTCCACAGGGCAATGAGCAGTTCTTC.